Listed below are T cell receptor beta chains from one sample, sequenced in a study of shared clonotypes between healthy human individuals. TCRdb keeps only in-frame clones here, not all; method: immunoSEQ multiplex PCR. The sample shows approximately 400,000 clones, approximately 96% of them seen only once. Sequenced material: memory CD8+ T cells sorted from blood. The receptors originated from a man aged 25-45 years in good health. CDR3s include the opening cysteine and the closing phenylalanine or tryptophan.

J | V | CDR3
TRBJ2-5 | TRBV7-9 | CASSLLIGGGQETQYF
TRBJ1-1 | TRBV28 | CASCGRGTEAFF
TRBJ2-1 | TRBV29-1 | CSVDRTSGVYNEQFF
TRBJ1-4 | TRBV10-3 | CAISEDRGDEKLFF
TRBJ2-7 | TRBV15 | CATSRDQWTGNYEQYF
TRBJ2-3 | TRBV5-1 | CASSFALAGATDTQYF
TRBJ2-7 | TRBV6-5 | CASSVIAGGPREQYF
TRBJ2-7 | TRBV19 | CASSPQGLAGSYEQYF
TRBJ2-1 | TRBV6-1 | CASSDNGNEQFF
TRBJ2-1 | TRBV6-5 | CASISSRYEQFF
TRBJ1-5 | TRBV4-2 | CASSQVGTGERGYNQPQHF